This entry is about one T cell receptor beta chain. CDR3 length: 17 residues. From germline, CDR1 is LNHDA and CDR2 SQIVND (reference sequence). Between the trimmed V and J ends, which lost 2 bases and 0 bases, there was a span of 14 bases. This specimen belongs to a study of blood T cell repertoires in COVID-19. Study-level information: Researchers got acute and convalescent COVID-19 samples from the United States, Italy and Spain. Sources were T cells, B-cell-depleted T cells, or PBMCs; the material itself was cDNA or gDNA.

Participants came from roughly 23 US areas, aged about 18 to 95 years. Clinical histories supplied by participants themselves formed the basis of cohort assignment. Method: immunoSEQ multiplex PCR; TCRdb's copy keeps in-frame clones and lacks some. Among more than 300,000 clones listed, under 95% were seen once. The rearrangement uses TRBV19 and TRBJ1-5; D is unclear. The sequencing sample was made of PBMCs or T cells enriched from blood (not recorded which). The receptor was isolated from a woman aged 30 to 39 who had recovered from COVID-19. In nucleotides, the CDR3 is TGTGCCAGTAGTATAAGCTTTTCGGGGTATAGCAATCAGCCCCAGCATTTT. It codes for CASSISFSGYSNQPQHF.